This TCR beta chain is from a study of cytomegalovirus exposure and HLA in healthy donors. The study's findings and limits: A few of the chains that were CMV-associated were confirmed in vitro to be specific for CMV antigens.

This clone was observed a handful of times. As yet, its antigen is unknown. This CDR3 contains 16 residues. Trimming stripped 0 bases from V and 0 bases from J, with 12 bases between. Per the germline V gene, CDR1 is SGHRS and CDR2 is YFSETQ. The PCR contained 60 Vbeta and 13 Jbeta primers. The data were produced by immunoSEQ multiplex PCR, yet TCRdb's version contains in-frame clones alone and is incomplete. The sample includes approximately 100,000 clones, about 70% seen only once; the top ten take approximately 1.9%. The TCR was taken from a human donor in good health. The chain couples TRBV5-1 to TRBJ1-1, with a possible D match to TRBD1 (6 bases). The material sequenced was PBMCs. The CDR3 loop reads CASSLGQGSMNTEAFF. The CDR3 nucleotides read TGCGCCAGCAGCTTGGGGCAGGGGTCCATGAACACTGAAGCTTTCTTT.